This T cell receptor beta chain was profiled in a study of shared clonotypes between healthy human individuals. Per germline, CDR1 MNHNS and CDR2 SASEGT. The CDR3 runs 17 residues. V lost 2 bases and J lost 2, with 18 bases in between. Notes on the study in general: Shared clonotypes: 4.5% to 6% naive CD4, around 3.5% naive CD8, about 2.2% memory CD4, over 0.3% memory CD8. On the whole, naive subsets had larger estimated richness than memory subsets had.

About this clone: The antigen remains unidentified.

Profiled with immunoSEQ multiplex PCR; TCRdb holds only in-frame clones, not every one. The sample includes some 2,500,000 clones, 93% of them seen just once. The sequence came from a man younger than 35 in good health. Some clones in this sample may be carry-over from other donors' samples. Sequenced material: naive CD4+ T cells from PBMCs. As to subset: CD45RA+ positively selected. The chain recombines TRBV6-1 with TRBJ1-2, with D possibly being TRBD1 (6 bases). As DNA, the CDR3 is TGTGCCAGCAGTGAAATGGCCCTAGGGGGGGGGAACTATGGCTACACCTTC. The encoded protein is CASSEMALGGGNYGYTF.